One and the same sample provided the 25 T cell receptor beta chains below, sequenced in a study of CD8+ T cells in alopecia areata. Following RNA extraction, reverse transcription yielded cDNA that acted as the sequencing template. Assay: immunoSEQ multiplex PCR; the TCRdb copy retains only in-frame clones and omits some. The sample contains roughly 40,000 clones, 45% to 70% of which appear only once. CD4+ lymphocytes from a handful of patients underwent sorting into CD25+CD127- populations. Sequenced material: CD4+ Tregs sorted from blood. The receptors here all came from a human donor with alopecia areata.

This clone was found a few times. The V gene is TRBV5-1, the J gene TRBJ2-3; D is unclear. Germline V gives CDR1 SGHRS, CDR2 YFSETQ. Trimming removed 7 bases from V and 6 bases from J, with 18 bases in between. The CDR3 sequence is 14 residues long. The CDR3 DNA reads as TGCGCCAGCTGCAGGACGGTTCGGGCGGATACGCAGTATTTT. The encoded protein is CASCRTVRADTQYF.

This clone turned up a few times. V and J are TRBV29-1 and TRBJ2-3, with D perhaps assigned TRBD1 or TRBD2 (5 bases each). The CDR3 length is 13 residues. V was shortened by 5 bases and J by 4 bases, with 13 bases between the two germline ends. In germline, CDR1 is SQVTM, CDR2 ANQGSEA. The CDR3 DNA is TGCAGCGTTTACCAAACGGGGCCAGATACGCAGTATTTT. Protein product: CSVYQTGPDTQYF.

This clone was picked up a small number of times. This chain links TRBV7-2 with TRBJ2-3; 8 nucleotides align to TRBD2. Looked up from germline, CDR1 is SGHTA and CDR2 is FQGNSA. CDR3 length equals 19 residues. V gave up 4 bases and J gave up 5 bases; unmatched junction bases: 20. CDR3 residues: CASSYPRSQWRGRRDTQYF. CDR3 nucleotides: TGTGCCAGCAGCTACCCACGGTCACAGTGGCGCGGGAGGAGAGATACGCAGTATTTT.

The chain recombines TRBV5-1 with TRBJ2-7; 8 bases align to TRBD1. The length of the CDR3 is 16 residues. V was clipped by 2 bases and J by 2 bases; unmatched bases: 9. Per the germline V gene, CDR1 is SGHRS and CDR2 is YFSETQ. The CDR3 here is CASSFMIGTGPYEQYF. The CDR3 DNA reads TGCGCCAGCAGCTTCATGATCGGGACAGGTCCCTACGAGCAGTACTTC.

The gene calls are TRBV27 and TRBJ2-7; 7 bases line up with TRBD2. The CDR3 runs to 13 residues. With V trimmed by 11 bases and J by 3 bases, 10 bases remained unmatched. Germline V gene lookup returns CDR1 MNHEY and CDR2 SMNVEV (reference sequence). This chain's CDR3 is CAHKGLAVYEQYF. CDR3 nucleotides: TGTGCCCACAAGGGGCTAGCGGTCTACGAGCAGTACTTC.

Only a few counts were recorded for this clone. The rearrangement joins TRBV7-8 to TRBJ1-2; TRBD1 matches 8 bases. The CDR3 runs to 13 residues. Germline loops: CDR1 SGHVS, CDR2 FQNEAQ. With 4 bases clipped from V and 7 bases from J, the junction kept 5 bases outside the gene matches. In nucleotides, the CDR3 is TGTGCCAGCAGCTCCAGACAGGGGACTGGCTACACCTTC. This gives the protein CASSSRQGTGYTF.

This clone was detected only a few times. The chain has TRBV29-1 and TRBJ2-7; possibly TRBD2 for D (5 bases). Germline V lookup: CDR1 SQVTM, CDR2 ANQGSEA. V lost 2 bases and J lost 1, with 12 bases in between. The CDR3 loop spans 14 amino acids. CDR3: CSVEKTTPSYEQYF. The CDR3 DNA reads TGCAGCGTTGAAAAGACTACCCCATCCTACGAGCAGTACTTC.

The chain employs TRBV15 and TRBJ1-2; a weak D match, TRBD1 (5 bases). Germline CDR1 and CDR2: LNHNV and YYDKDF (reference sequence). CDR3 length: 16 residues. V shed 0 bases and J shed 5 bases, with 16 bases lying between them. This CDR3 reads CATSRDIEGRGYGYTF. In DNA, the CDR3 is TGTGCCACCAGCAGAGATATTGAGGGGCGCGGGTATGGCTACACCTTC.

The chain carries TRBV2 and TRBJ1-4; no definite D call. The ends were cut back, 5 bases at V and 7 bases at J, with 14 bases in the middle. Germline-derived CDR1 and CDR2 are SNHLY and FYNNEI. CDR3 length: 14 amino acids. CDR3 region: CASSYIQRSEKLFF. Written as DNA, the CDR3 is TGTGCCAGCAGTTATATCCAAAGAAGTGAAAAACTGTTTTTT.

The genes are TRBV2 and TRBJ2-7, with D possibly being TRBD2 (5 bases). Germline V gene sequence: CDR1 SNHLY, CDR2 FYNNEI. This CDR3 spans 14 amino acids. Trimming left V 7 bases short and J 0 bases short, with 13 bases between. The CDR3 DNA reads as TGTGCCAGCACCTCTGACGGGGTCTCCTACGAGCAGTACTTC. Translation gives CASTSDGVSYEQYF.

The V gene is TRBV29-1, the J gene TRBJ2-5; D is unresolved. The CDR3 has 10 residues. Germline V gene data show CDR1 as SQVTM and CDR2 as ANQGSEA. CDR3 bases: TGCAGTGCCCTAGAAGAGACCCAGTACTTC. Its protein product is CSALEETQYF.

This sequence joins TRBV7-9 and TRBJ1-1, with D possibly matching TRBD1 (6 bases). V gave up 4 bases and J gave up 1 base, with 16 bases separating them. There are 16 residues in the CDR3. The germline V gene encodes CDR1 SEHNR and CDR2 FQNEAQ (reference sequence). CDR3 loop: CASSSARGLRNTEAFF. In DNA form, the CDR3 reads TGTGCCAGCAGCTCGGCCAGGGGTTTGCGGAACACTGAAGCTTTCTTT. The entire variable domain, with the rest obtained from reference TRBV7-9 and TRBJ1-1, is as follows: DTGVSQNPRHKITKRGQNVTFRCDPISEHNRLYWYRQTLGQGPEFLTYFQNEAQLEKSRLLSDRFSAERPKGSFSTLEIQRTEQGDSAMYLCASSSARGLRNTEAFFGQGTRLTVV.

The CDR3: CASSPYGGANTEAFF. The CDR3, as DNA: TGTGCCAGCAGCCCTTATGGAGGGGCTAACACTGAAGCTTTCTTT. The genes are TRBV7-9 and TRBJ1-1, with a possible D match to TRBD1 (5 bases). The germline V and J ends were trimmed by 5 bases and 2 bases, with 15 bases remaining between them. Germline V lookup: CDR1 SEHNR, CDR2 FQNEAQ (reference sequence). The CDR3 runs 15 residues. Based on the CDR3 plus reference TRBV7-9 and TRBJ1-1, the full variable domain is DTGVSQNPRHKITKRGQNVTFRCDPISEHNRLYWYRQTLGQGPEFLTYFQNEAQLEKSRLLSDRFSAERPKGSFSTLEIQRTEQGDSAMYLCASSPYGGANTEAFFGQGTRLTVV.

The V and J genes are TRBV5-1 and TRBJ2-1; 10 bases align to TRBD1. V gave up 1 base and J gave up 5 bases; unmatched junction bases: 3. CDR3 size: 15 residues. The germline V gene has CDR1 SGHRS and CDR2 YFSETQ. The chain's CDR3 is CASSLRDRGHNEQFF. CDR3 in DNA: TGCGCCAGCAGCTTGCGGGACAGGGGACACAATGAGCAGTTCTTC.

This chain joins TRBV7-2 and TRBJ2-1; 7 nucleotides agree with TRBD1. CDR1 SGHTA and CDR2 FQGNSA come from the germline V gene. The CDR3 covers 14 residues. With 5 bases clipped from V and 6 bases from J, the junction kept 7 bases outside the gene matches. CDR3 sequence (DNA): TGTGCCAGCAGCCCACACAGGGGCGGCAATGAGCAGTTCTTC. This translates into CASSPHRGGNEQFF.

The chain joins TRBV5-1 to TRBJ1-2; 10 nucleotides match TRBD1. The CDR3 is 14 amino acids. The V gene end was trimmed by 2 bases and the J gene end by 7 bases; junction bases not matched to a gene: 5. Germline values: CDR1 SGHRS, CDR2 YFSETQ. The CDR3 protein is CASSFMGQGFGYTF. The CDR3 coding sequence is TGCGCCAGCAGCTTTATGGGACAGGGGTTTGGCTACACCTTC.

The CDR3: CASSHARTYGYTF. CDR3 bases: TGTGCCAGCAGCCACGCCCGGACCTATGGCTACACCTTC. The rearrangement uses TRBV14 and TRBJ1-2; the D is unclear. CDR3 size: 13 residues. Germline lookup yields CDR1 SGHDN and CDR2 FVKESK. V was clipped by 3 bases and J by 4 bases, with 9 bases between them.

The gene calls are TRBV10-3 and TRBJ1-4; 7 positions match TRBD1. The V and J ends lost 3 bases and 8 bases, in that order; junction bases with no gene match: 3. Germline loops: CDR1 ENHRY, CDR2 SYGVKD. The CDR3 sequence is 13 residues long. The CDR3 nucleotides are TGTGCCATCAGTGAACAGGGGAGCGAAAAACTGTTTTTT. Its protein product is CAISEQGSEKLFF.

This clone has just one count. V gene TRBV7-9 combines with J gene TRBJ2-7, with TRBD1 as a possible D gene (6 bases). Germline V gene sequence: CDR1 SEHNR, CDR2 FQNEAQ (reference sequence). The CDR3 spans 14 residues. V was cut by 5 bases and J by 4 bases, with 15 bases left in between. The CDR3 bases are TGTGCCAGCAGCCGGGACAACAGGGTTTACGAGCAGTACTTC. Translation: CASSRDNRVYEQYF.

V is TRBV7-6 and J is TRBJ1-2; D ambiguous. Between the trimmed V and J ends, which lost 4 bases and 2 bases, there was a span of 14 bases. The CDR3 contains 15 residues. The germline V gene has CDR1 SGHVS and CDR2 FNYEAQ. Written as DNA, the CDR3 is TGTGCCAGCAGCTCTAGTCCAAATGAGAACTATGGCTACACCTTC. Its translation is CASSSSPNENYGYTF.

V usage is TRBV5-4 and J usage is TRBJ2-5, with 10 bases fitting TRBD2. CDR3 length equals 16 residues. The V gene end was trimmed by 4 bases and the J gene end by 2 bases; junction bases not matched to a gene: 8. Germline assignment: CDR1 SGHNT and CDR2 YYREEE (reference sequence). The chain's CDR3 is CASSQVTAGGQETQYF. The CDR3 region has the DNA TGTGCCAGCAGCCAAGTAACAGCGGGGGGGCAAGAGACCCAGTACTTC. Looking up the rest from reference TRBV5-4 and TRBJ2-5 gives the full variable domain: ETGVTQSPTHLIKTRGQQVTLRCSSQSGHNTVSWYQQALGQGPQFIFQYYREEENGRGNFPPRFSGLQFPNYSSELNVNALELDDSALYLCASSQVTAGGQETQYFGPGTRLLVL.

This chain uses TRBV5-1 with TRBJ2-2; D ambiguous. This CDR3 region has 13 residues. Trimming pared 4 bases from V and 4 bases from J, leaving 8 bases between. Germline CDR1 is SGHRS and CDR2 is YFSETQ. CDR3 protein: CASSGSATGELFF. Written as DNA, the CDR3 is TGCGCCAGCAGCGGTTCAGCCACCGGGGAGCTGTTTTTT.

The gene calls are TRBV25-1 and TRBJ2-7; TRBD2 matches at 7 bases. Trimming cost V 11 bases and J 2 bases; bases outside gene matches: 12. Germline-derived CDR1 and CDR2 are MGHDK and SYGVNS. This CDR3 region has 14 residues. Written as DNA, the CDR3 is TGTGCCCCCCAAGGGGAGGGAGTCCCCTACGAGCAGTACTTC. It yields the protein CAPQGEGVPYEQYF.

The chain recombines TRBV6-6 with TRBJ2-5, with 11 bases matching TRBD1. The DNA end is more similar to TRBJ2-7, so the J call may be wrong. The CDR3 loop spans 16 amino acids. Germline CDR1 is MNHNY and CDR2 is SVGAGI (reference sequence). The CDR3: CASRGSEGQGGYEQYF. CDR3 in DNA: TGTGCCAGCAGGGGCTCTGAGGGACAGGGGGGATACGAGCAGTACTTC.

This clone is classed as medium-sized. The genes are TRBV18 and TRBJ2-7, with D perhaps assigned TRBD1 or TRBD2 (6 bases each). The CDR3 has 14 amino acids. Germline V gene lookup returns CDR1 KGHSH and CDR2 LQKENI. Trimming removed 0 bases at V and 3 bases at J, with 9 bases between. The CDR3 nucleotides are TGTGCCAGCTCACCACCAGGGGGGAGCTACGAGCAGTACTTC. This gives the protein CASSPPGGSYEQYF.